This TCR beta chain was retrieved from a study of cytomegalovirus exposure and HLA in healthy donors. The study's findings and limits: Most observed TCR sequences were rare, whereas some public TCRs were detected in many donors. CMV antigen specificity was confirmed in vitro for a few CMV-associated chains. The study recorded 150 to 200 TCR beta chains that were cytomegalovirus-associated.

Sequencing used immunoSEQ multiplex PCR; TCRdb keeps in-frame clones, though not all of them. Here the sample spans 56,000 or so clones, approximately 93% being singletons. Turning to this clone: Its antigen remains unidentified.

Trimming at V came to 0 bases and at J to 1 base, leaving 9 bases not matched to a gene. CDR1 is SGHRS and CDR2 is YFSETQ in the germline V gene. The CDR3 contains 17 residues. This chain links TRBV5-1 with TRBJ2-7; 8 positions agree with TRBD2. The sequenced sample was PBMCs. The TCR comes from a woman aged 18-29 years in good health and CMV-seropositive. CDR3 bases: TGCGCCAGCAGCTTGGGTTTGGGGGCTAGCGGGTCCTACGAGCAGTACTTC. Translation gives CASSLGLGASGSYEQYF.